This TCR beta chain emerged from a study of identical twins. MiXCR, run by TCRdb on the 5' RACE reads, gives a single entry per CDR3 protein. The sample contains about 330,000 distinct CDR3 sequences, roughly an eighth of which appear only once. Donors uniformly comprised healthy Caucasians. Trimming took off 3 bases at V and 0 bases at J, with 15 bases between the two ends. Germline V gene lookup returns CDR1 SGDLS and CDR2 YYNGEE. This CDR3 contains 16 residues. The data were also submitted as part of a second study, on yellow fever vaccine responses in identical twins.

The chain combines TRBV9 with TRBJ1-1; D unclear. Sequencing was performed on CD8+ T cells sorted from blood. This clonotype was obtained from a woman in her late teens or twenties in good health. The CDR3, as DNA: TGTGCCAGCAGCGAATATGCAGTCACTATGAACACTGAAGCTTTCTTT. Its translation: CASSEYAVTMNTEAFF. The full variable domain, completed using reference TRBV9 and TRBJ1-1, is DSGVTQTPKHLITATGQRVTLRCSPRSGDLSVYWYQQSLDQGLQFLIQYYNGEERAKGNILERFSAQQFPDLHSELNLSSLELGDSALYFCASSEYAVTMNTEAFFGQGTRLTVV.